This T cell receptor beta chain was sequenced in a study of blood T cell repertoires in COVID-19. Germline CDR1 SNHLY, CDR2 FYNNEI. Trimming stripped 3 bases from V and 3 bases from J, with 8 bases between. This CDR3 region has 14 residues. Assay used: immunoSEQ multiplex PCR; TCRdb lists only in-frame clones, some missing. There are 130,000 to 150,000 clones in the sample; 84% occur only once, and just under 9% lies in the top ten. V gene TRBV2 combines with J gene TRBJ1-4, with D unresolved. Sequencing was carried out using peripheral blood. The sequence was collected from a woman older than 75 in a cohort sampled during active or convalescent COVID-19. The DNA for the CDR3 is TGTGCCAGCAGTGACAGAGGCCCTAATGAAAAACTGTTTTTT. It codes for CASSDRGPNEKLFF. Full variable domain (missing parts from reference TRBV2 and TRBJ1-4): EPEVTQTPSHQVTQMGQEVILRCVPISNHLYFYWYRQILGQKVEFLVSFYNNEISEKSEIFDDQFSVERPDGSNFTLKIRSTKLEDSAMYFCASSDRGPNEKLFFGSGTQLSVL.